The 24 T cell receptor beta chains below were found in one sample sequenced in a study of siplizumab effects on memory and regulatory T cells. Assay used: immunoSEQ multiplex PCR; TCRdb lists only in-frame clones, some missing. The data contain about 52,000 clones, under 98% of them singletons. Sequencing was carried out using naive CD4+ T cells sorted from blood. The receptors come from a human donor in good health.

The V call is TRBV30, the J call TRBJ1-5, with D tentatively TRBD1 (5 bases). V was clipped by 2 bases and J by 6 bases, with 17 bases between them. CDR1 is GTSNPN and CDR2 is SVGIG in the germline V gene (reference sequence). CDR3 length: 15 residues. The CDR3 reads CAWSRDSRWSQPQHF. The CDR3 nucleotides read TGTGCCTGGAGTCGGGACTCCAGATGGAGTCAGCCCCAGCATTTT.

The chain joins TRBV6-5 to TRBJ2-5; weak D call: TRBD1 (6 bases). This CDR3 is 14 amino acids long. The V end was cut by 0 bases, the J end by 3 bases, with 8 bases between. The germline V gene has CDR1 MNHEY and CDR2 SVGAGI. In DNA, the CDR3 is TGTGCCAGCAGTTACTCAAACAGGGAAGAGACCCAGTACTTC. This gives the protein CASSYSNREETQYF.

There are a few counts of this clone. V is TRBV30 and J is TRBJ1-5; no definite D call. V shed 5 bases and J shed 11 bases, with 13 bases lying between them. Germline assignment: CDR1 GTSNPN and CDR2 SVGIG (reference sequence). The CDR3 totals 11 residues. This CDR3 reads CAWGRGRAQHF. The CDR3 bases are TGTGCCTGGGGGCGAGGGCGCGCCCAGCATTTT. The full variable domain, completed using reference TRBV30 and TRBJ1-5, is SQTIHQWPATLVQPVGSPLSLECTVEGTSNPNLYWYRQAAGRGLQLLFYSVGIGQISSEVPQNLSASRPQDRQFILSSKKLLLSDSGFYLCAWGRGRAQHFGDGTRLSIL.

The chain has TRBV5-1 and TRBJ1-6, with TRBD1 matching 10 bases. Germline V gene lookup returns CDR1 SGHRS and CDR2 YFSETQ. CDR3 length: 14 amino acids. The ends lost 4 bases at V and 10 bases at J; junction bases unmatched: 5. The CDR3 bases are TGCGCCAGCAGCCCCGACAGGGGGCCGTCACCCCTCCACTTT. Its protein product is CASSPDRGPSPLHF.

V usage is TRBV28 and J usage is TRBJ2-1, with 9 bases fitting TRBD2. This CDR3 region has 16 residues. Germline loops: CDR1 MDHEN, CDR2 SYDVKM. With V trimmed by 7 bases and J by 5 bases, 12 bases remained unmatched. DNA for the CDR3: TGTGCCAGCACCTCGGTCTGGACTAGCGTCAACAATGAGCAGTTCTTC. Translation gives CASTSVWTSVNNEQFF.

The count of this clone is one. This rearrangement joins TRBV30 to TRBJ2-1, with D possibly matching TRBD2 (5 bases). CDR3 length: 12 residues. Germline V lookup: CDR1 GTSNPN, CDR2 SVGIG (reference sequence). The V end lost 3 bases, the J end lost 7 bases, and 10 bases lay between the germline ends. DNA of the CDR3: TGTGCCTGGAGCCCTGAGGGTAATGAGCAGTTCTTC. This encodes CAWSPEGNEQFF.

The V gene is TRBV5-1, the J gene TRBJ2-6, with D maybe TRBD1 (5 bases). Germline-derived CDR1 and CDR2 are SGHRS and YFSETQ. The V end was cut by 7 bases, the J end by 3 bases, with 11 bases between. This CDR3 comprises 14 residues. Here the CDR3 reads CASRTGIGANVLTF. DNA of the CDR3: TGCGCCAGCCGAACAGGTATTGGGGCCAACGTCCTGACTTTC.

The chain combines TRBV30 with TRBJ1-3, with D unclear. Germline CDR1 reads GTSNPN; CDR2 reads SVGIG (reference sequence). V was clipped by 0 bases and J by 0 bases, with 9 bases between them. The CDR3 length is 15 residues. This CDR3 reads CAWSVRRSSGNTIYF. For the CDR3, the DNA is TGTGCCTGGAGTGTACGTCGGAGCTCTGGAAACACCATATATTTT.

This sequence joins TRBV6-5 and TRBJ2-6, with TRBD1 matching 8 bases. The CDR3 sequence is 13 residues long. CDR1 MNHEY and CDR2 SVGAGI come from the germline V gene. V was pared by 5 bases and J by 12 bases, with 6 bases of the junction left unmatched. The CDR3 reads CASSPTGDRVLTF. The CDR3 nucleotides are TGTGCCAGCAGTCCGACAGGGGATCGCGTCCTGACTTTC.

The gene calls are TRBV6-5 and TRBJ1-2, with D maybe TRBD1 (5 bases). Germline loops: CDR1 MNHEY, CDR2 SVGAGI. V was cut by 6 bases and J by 8 bases, with 10 bases left in between. The CDR3 sequence is 11 residues long. The CDR3 bases are TGTGCCAGCAGAGGGGTTAGCGGCTACACCTTC. Protein: CASRGVSGYTF.

The V and J genes are TRBV4-2 and TRBJ1-1; TRBD1 agrees at 8 bases. There are 17 residues in the CDR3. CDR1 is LGHNA and CDR2 is YNFKEQ in the germline V gene. J gave up 2 bases and V 0 bases, and 8 bases lay outside the gene matches. CDR3 bases: TGTGCCAGCAGCCAAGATAACGGCAGGGGGCCCAACACTGAAGCTTTCTTT. Protein: CASSQDNGRGPNTEAFF.

The CDR3 region has the DNA TGTGCCAGCTCACTAATTGCACAGGGAGCCTACGAGCAGTACTTC. As protein: CASSLIAQGAYEQYF. V gene TRBV18 combines with J gene TRBJ2-7; TRBD1 might be the D (6 bases). Trimming shortened V by 4 bases and J by 2 bases, and 15 bases separated the two germline ends. CDR1 and CDR2 (germline): KGHSH, LQKENI. The CDR3 has 15 amino acids.

V usage is TRBV27 and J usage is TRBJ2-7; the D is unclear. Deletions cut 7 bases from V and 2 bases from J, with 15 bases between. This CDR3 region has 14 residues. Germline loops: CDR1 MNHEY, CDR2 SMNVEV (reference sequence). The CDR3, as DNA: TGTGCCAGCACGGCAGGCCTAGGAACCTACGAGCAGTACTTC. It specifies CASTAGLGTYEQYF.

In its sample, this clone was seen once. The rearrangement links TRBV5-4 to TRBJ1-1, with D perhaps TRBD1 (6 bases). The CDR3 totals 15 residues. Deletions cut 0 bases from V and 5 bases from J, with 14 bases between. Germline V lookup: CDR1 SGHNT, CDR2 YYREEE (reference sequence). The CDR3 loop is CASSLGGGRRTEAFF. DNA for the CDR3: TGTGCCAGCAGCTTGGGGGGGGGCCGGAGGACTGAAGCTTTCTTT.

CDR3 protein: CASSQVVAGDYEQYF. The CDR3 DNA is TGCGCCAGCAGCCAAGTTGTGGCAGGCGACTACGAGCAGTACTTC. V and J are TRBV4-1 and TRBJ2-7; D is ambiguous. This CDR3 region has 15 residues. Trimming took off 1 base at V and 3 bases at J, with 13 bases between the two ends. The germline CDR1 and CDR2 sequences are MGHRA and YSYEKL.

The DNA of the CDR3 is TGTGCCAGCAAGGGACGGAGGGCCTCAGATACGCAGTATTTT. As protein: CASKGRRASDTQYF. The V gene is TRBV27, the J gene TRBJ2-3, with a weak D call TRBD2 (6 bases). Per germline, CDR1 MNHEY and CDR2 SMNVEV (reference sequence). The CDR3 consists of 14 residues. V was pared by 7 bases and J by 4 bases, with 15 bases between.

This chain connects TRBV6-4 to TRBJ1-6; D not certain. The CDR3 sequence is 15 residues long. V was cut by 4 bases and J by 6 bases, with 13 bases left in between. Germline loops: CDR1 MRHNA, CDR2 SNTAGT. CDR3 sequence: CASSVEARGNSPLHF. The CDR3 DNA reads TGTGCCAGCAGTGTCGAGGCCAGAGGTAATTCACCCCTCCACTTT.

The chain uses TRBV30 and TRBJ2-4; perhaps TRBD1 as D (8 bases). Trimming took 2 bases from V and 6 from J, leaving 29 bases between them. The germline V gene has CDR1 GTSNPN and CDR2 SVGIG (reference sequence). The CDR3 length is 19 residues. As DNA, the CDR3 is TGTGCCTGGAGTCAGGGGGCAGGGCTAGCGGTGAGCCAGAGAAACATTCAGTACTTC. This encodes CAWSQGAGLAVSQRNIQYF.

The chain uses TRBV27 and TRBJ2-1; 11 nucleotides line up with TRBD2. The V gene end was trimmed by 3 bases and the J gene end by 7 bases; junction bases not matched to a gene: 8. Germline lookup yields CDR1 MNHEY and CDR2 SMNVEV (reference sequence). The CDR3 covers 16 residues. CDR3 DNA: TGTGCCAGCAGTTTCATTAGCGGGAGGGCCGGGAATGAGCAGTTCTTC. This translates into CASSFISGRAGNEQFF.

The chain carries TRBV7-8 and TRBJ2-7, with D possibly being TRBD1 or TRBD2 (5 bases each). V lost 4 bases, J lost 5 bases, and 12 bases lay in between. The CDR3 has 13 residues. Germline V gene data show CDR1 as SGHVS and CDR2 as FQNEAQ. The CDR3, as DNA: TGTGCCAGCAGCTCGGGACGCGGTAACGAGCAGTACTTC. Translating it yields CASSSGRGNEQYF.

Here the CDR3 reads CASSRGVAGVDGELFF. CDR3 nucleotide sequence: TGCGCCAGCAGCCGTGGCGTAGCGGGAGTGGACGGGGAGCTGTTTTTT. The chain has TRBV5-1 and TRBJ2-2; the match to TRBD2 covers 9 bases. The CDR3 loop spans 16 amino acids. Germline values: CDR1 SGHRS, CDR2 YFSETQ. Trimming cost V 4 bases and J 7 bases; bases outside gene matches: 11.

The V call is TRBV19, the J call TRBJ1-5, with D hard to call. V lost 3 bases and J lost 4, with 13 bases in between. The V gene's germline CDR1 is LNHDA and CDR2 SQIVND (reference sequence). This CDR3 is built from 15 residues. This chain's CDR3 is CASSIQRTGNQPQHF. The DNA for the CDR3 is TGTGCCAGTAGTATCCAGCGAACGGGAAATCAGCCCCAGCATTTT.

This clone was counted a single time. V gene TRBV19 combines with J gene TRBJ1-1; the D is unclear. V was trimmed by 3 bases and J by 0 bases, leaving 5 bases between them. CDR3 length equals 13 residues. From germline, CDR1 is LNHDA and CDR2 SQIVND (reference sequence). The CDR3 is CASSIKVNTEAFF. The CDR3, as DNA: TGTGCCAGTAGTATTAAGGTGAACACTGAAGCTTTCTTT.

Note on this clone: A read error may account for a junction end that differs from germline. J is TRBJ2-5 and V is TRBV9; 10 nucleotides agree with TRBD2. CDR1 is SGDLS, CDR2 YYNGEE, per germline. CDR3 length: 16 amino acids. The chain's CDR3 is CASSAFGTSAQEAQYF. DNA for the CDR3: TGTGCCAGCAGCGCCTTCGGGACTAGCGCACAAGAGGCCCAGTACTTC.